The 25 T cell receptor beta chains presented below share a single source sample, sequenced in a study of cytomegalovirus exposure and HLA in healthy donors. A multiplex PCR was run with 60 Vbeta primers and 13 Jbeta primers. The protocol was immunoSEQ multiplex PCR, while the TCRdb copy is restricted to in-frame clones and leaves out a portion. In the table there are around 200,000 clones, 70% to 75% of which are singletons. What was sequenced was PBMCs. These receptors all come from a male donor in good health and CMV-seronegative.

The rearrangement joins TRBV6-4 to TRBJ2-1, with 10 bases fitting TRBD2. V was pared by 5 bases and J by 6 bases, with 7 bases of the junction left unmatched. Germline-derived CDR1 and CDR2 are MRHNA and SNTAGT. The CDR3 is 15 residues long. In DNA, the CDR3 is TGTGCCAGCAGTCCCAGCGGGAGGGGCCTCAATGAGCAGTTCTTC. Translating it yields CASSPSGRGLNEQFF.

This rearrangement joins TRBV30 to TRBJ2-5; TRBD2 agrees at 10 bases. After removal of 2 bases from V and 3 bases from J, the junction contained 15 bases not matched to a gene. The CDR3 sequence is 18 residues long. The V gene's germline CDR1 is GTSNPN and CDR2 SVGIG (reference sequence). In nucleotides, the CDR3 is TGTGCCTGGAGTTATAGCGGGGGGTCCCAGATGTCAAAAGAGACCCAGTACTTC. It codes for CAWSYSGGSQMSKETQYF.

A few counts support this clone. The chain links TRBV30 to TRBJ1-2, with 9 bases aligning to TRBD1. CDR1 and CDR2 (germline): GTSNPN, SVGIG (reference sequence). V trimming: 2 bases; J trimming: 2 bases; junction bases outside the gene matches: 3. The CDR3 extends over 14 amino acids. The CDR3 loop reads CAWSYRGRNYGYTF. In nucleotides, the CDR3 is TGTGCCTGGAGTTACAGGGGGCGGAACTATGGCTACACCTTC. The variable domain in full, with the rest retrieved from reference TRBV30 and TRBJ1-2, is SQTIHQWPATLVQPVGSPLSLECTVEGTSNPNLYWYRQAAGRGLQLLFYSVGIGQISSEVPQNLSASRPQDRQFILSSKKLLLSDSGFYLCAWSYRGRNYGYTFGSGTRLTVV.

The genes are TRBV6-5 and TRBJ1-1, with D possibly matching TRBD1 (6 bases). Per germline, CDR1 MNHEY and CDR2 SVGAGI. V lost 6 bases to trimming and J lost 2 bases, with 10 bases between them. The CDR3 totals 13 residues. Written as DNA, the CDR3 is TGTGCCAGCAGACGGGGGGGCAACACTGAAGCTTTCTTT. Its protein product is CASRRGGNTEAFF.

This clone showed up just a few times. V is TRBV28 and J is TRBJ1-1; D is unclear. This CDR3 has 10 residues. V gave up 5 bases and J gave up 7 bases, with 5 bases separating them. The germline V gene has CDR1 MDHEN and CDR2 SYDVKM. The CDR3 loop reads CASSDIEAFF. CDR3 in DNA: TGTGCCAGCAGTGACATTGAAGCTTTCTTT.

In this sample, this clone turned up a few times. The chain employs TRBV15 and TRBJ2-3; D is uncertain. The germline CDR1 and CDR2 sequences are LNHNV and YYDKDF (reference sequence). CDR3 size: 14 residues. V was clipped by 3 bases and J by 3 bases, with 10 bases between them. The CDR3 coding sequence is TGTGCCACCAGCAGTGATGCCGGGACAGATACGCAGTATTTT. It translates to CATSSDAGTDTQYF.

The chain's CDR3 is CASSFDRAAYGYTF. CDR3 sequence (DNA): TGTGCCAGCAGCTTCGACAGGGCGGCCTATGGCTACACCTTC. The chain is built from TRBV11-2 and TRBJ1-2, with 7 bases lining up with TRBD1. CDR1 is SGHAT, CDR2 FQNNGV, per germline. J lost 4 bases, V lost 3 bases, and 5 bases had no gene match. The CDR3 has 14 amino acids.

The V call is TRBV5-1, the J call TRBJ2-3; the match to TRBD1 covers 8 bases. With V trimmed by 7 bases and J by 2 bases, 15 bases remained unmatched. The CDR3 has 17 residues. Germline CDR1 SGHRS, CDR2 YFSETQ. The CDR3 DNA is TGCGCCAGCTGCCCGGCGGCGGCAGGGGGCCTCACAGATACGCAGTATTTT. Translating gives CASCPAAAGGLTDTQYF.

The V gene is TRBV28, the J gene TRBJ2-5, with D possibly being TRBD1 (5 bases). From germline, CDR1 is MDHEN and CDR2 SYDVKM. Trimming shortened V by 3 bases and J by 4 bases, and 15 bases separated the two germline ends. This CDR3 has 15 amino acids. DNA for the CDR3: TGTGCCAGCAGTTTGAAGACAAGGGGTGTAGAGACCCAGTACTTC. Residues: CASSLKTRGVETQYF.

The gene calls are TRBV5-8 and TRBJ2-7, with 8 nucleotides matching TRBD2. This CDR3 spans 16 amino acids. Germline CDR1 and CDR2: SGHTS and YDEGEE. Trimming took 3 bases from V and 0 from J; bases not matched to a gene: 8. This CDR3 reads CASSSGLAAGSYEQYF. The CDR3 nucleotides read TGTGCCAGCAGCTCTGGACTAGCCGCGGGCTCCTACGAGCAGTACTTC. Complete variable domain (other parts from reference TRBV5-8 and TRBJ2-7): EAGVTQSPTHLIKTRGQQATLRCSPISGHTSVYWYQQALGLGLQFLLWYDEGEERNRGNFPPRFSGRQFPNYSSELNVNALELEDSALYLCASSSGLAAGSYEQYFGPGTRLTVT.

J is TRBJ2-1 and V is TRBV28, with a possible D match to TRBD2 (6 bases). V dropped 2 bases and J dropped 0 bases, with 29 bases sitting between them. CDR1 is MDHEN and CDR2 is SYDVKM in the germline V gene. CDR3 size: 22 residues. In DNA, the CDR3 is TGTGCCAGCAGTTTACGGCTCTTAGGGCTAGCGAAACCAACTAGCTCCTACAATGAGCAGTTCTTC. Protein product: CASSLRLLGLAKPTSSYNEQFF.

The V and J genes are TRBV2 and TRBJ1-6; 8 nucleotides match TRBD1. The CDR3 sequence is 15 residues long. Germline CDR1 reads SNHLY; CDR2 reads FYNNEI. V dropped 8 bases and J dropped 7; count of bases not matched to a gene: 10. The CDR3 reads CASSGQGAGNSPLHF. The CDR3 DNA reads TGTGCCAGCTCCGGCCAGGGGGCTGGGAATTCACCCCTCCACTTT.

The chain joins TRBV28 to TRBJ1-5; D is uncertain. The CDR3 contains 13 residues. CDR1 and CDR2 from the germline V gene are MDHEN and SYDVKM. V was cut by 10 bases and J by 0 bases, with 10 bases left in between. CDR3: CATILDSNQPQHF. In nucleotides, the CDR3 is TGTGCCACGATACTCGATAGCAATCAGCCCCAGCATTTT. The full variable domain, with the rest looked up from reference TRBV28 and TRBJ1-5, is DVKVTQSSRYLVKRTGEKVFLECVQDMDHENMFWYRQDPGLGLRLIYFSYDVKMKEKGDIPEGYSVSREKKERFSLILESASTNQTSMYLCATILDSNQPQHFGDGTRLSIL.

CDR3 bases: TGTGCCACCAGCAGCGGACAGGTCCAACAAGCCCAGCATTTT. This encodes CATSSGQVQQAQHF. This chain joins TRBV15 and TRBJ1-5; 7 positions agree with TRBD1. Germline assignment: CDR1 LNHNV and CDR2 YYDKDF (reference sequence). The CDR3 covers 14 residues. J was trimmed by 11 bases and V by 3 bases; bases with no gene match: 10.

Points on this clone: Mismatch with germline at one junction end may stem from a read error. This chain uses TRBV7-9 with TRBJ2-7; the D is unclear. Germline CDR1 reads SEHNR; CDR2 reads FQNEAQ (reference sequence). The CDR3 is made up of 12 amino acids. This CDR3 is CSSSLKFGEQYF. CDR3 DNA sequence: TGTTCCAGCAGCCTCAAATTCGGGGAGCAGTACTTC.

The V gene is TRBV28, the J gene TRBJ1-2; TRBD1 might be the D (6 bases). The V end lost 8 bases, the J end lost 4 bases, and 11 bases lay between the germline ends. Per germline, CDR1 MDHEN and CDR2 SYDVKM. This CDR3 has 12 residues. The CDR3 DNA reads as TGTGCCAGCGGGCGACAGGCCTATGGCTACACCTTC. Protein product: CASGRQAYGYTF.

This clone is a singleton in its sample. The gene calls are TRBV5-5 and TRBJ1-5, with 7 bases aligning to TRBD1. The germline V gene has CDR1 SGHKS and CDR2 YYEKEE (reference sequence). Losses at the gene ends were 2 bases for V and 4 bases for J; bases not matched to a gene: 12. The CDR3 extends over 17 amino acids. CDR3 coding DNA: TGTGCCAGCAGCTTCGGGGTTTTGACGACAGGGAATCAGCCCCAGCATTTT. It translates to CASSFGVLTTGNQPQHF.

CDR3: CATTTGTGYNSPLHF. The CDR3, as DNA: TGTGCCACGACGACCGGGACAGGGTATAATTCACCCCTCCACTTT. This chain joins TRBV10-3 and TRBJ1-6, with TRBD1 identical over 9 bases. The germline V gene has CDR1 ENHRY and CDR2 SYGVKD. The junction had 8 bases not matched to a gene; V was cut back by 10 bases and J by 4 bases. CDR3 length: 15 amino acids.

The chain has TRBV7-9 and TRBJ2-6; D gene unclear. The CDR3 consists of 17 residues. V lost 1 base to trimming and J lost 1 base, with 11 bases between them. CDR1 is SEHNR and CDR2 is FQNEAQ in the germline V gene (reference sequence). The DNA of the CDR3 is TGTGCCAGCAGCTTAGGACTCTCATATTCTGGGGCCAACGTCCTGACTTTC. Protein sequence: CASSLGLSYSGANVLTF.

The chain carries TRBV9 and TRBJ2-1, with 9 bases that match TRBD1. This CDR3 spans 14 amino acids. Germline loops: CDR1 SGDLS, CDR2 YYNGEE. V shed 0 bases, J shed 10 bases, and the junction held 5 bases outside the gene matches. The CDR3 here is CASSVGTGAYEQFF. In nucleotides, the CDR3 is TGTGCCAGCAGCGTAGGGACAGGGGCTTACGAGCAGTTCTTC.

The CDR3 nucleotides read TGTGCCAGCAGGCGGACAGGGCAGGGCTATGGCTACACCTTC. This encodes CASRRTGQGYGYTF. The rearrangement links TRBV28 to TRBJ1-2, with TRBD1 matching 8 bases. The CDR3 is 14 residues long. Germline-derived CDR1 and CDR2 are MDHEN and SYDVKM. Trimming took 6 bases from V and 4 from J; bases not matched to a gene: 7.

This sequence joins TRBV18 and TRBJ1-1; a weak D match, TRBD1 (5 bases). CDR3 length: 13 amino acids. CDR1 and CDR2 from the germline V gene are KGHSH and LQKENI. V gave up 3 bases and J gave up 4 bases, with 9 bases separating them. For the CDR3, the DNA is TGTGCCAGCTCACCGTCAGGGCTCACTGAAGCTTTCTTT. It encodes CASSPSGLTEAFF.

The V and J genes are TRBV5-8 and TRBJ1-3; D not resolved. V dropped 0 bases and J dropped 7 bases, with 14 bases sitting between them. CDR3 length: 15 residues. The germline gives CDR1 SGHTS, CDR2 YDEGEE. The CDR3 sequence is CASSLGTSSGNTIYF. CDR3 DNA: TGTGCCAGCAGCTTGGGGACTTCCTCGGGCAACACCATATATTTT.

The chain combines TRBV28 with TRBJ2-1; 14 bases agree with TRBD2. Per germline, CDR1 MDHEN and CDR2 SYDVKM. V dropped 6 bases and J dropped 8; count of bases not matched to a gene: 6. The CDR3 is made up of 15 amino acids. CDR3 DNA: TGTGCCAGCAGCCCCGGACTAGCGGGAGGTTATGAGCAGTTCTTC. Its translation: CASSPGLAGGYEQFF.

Written as DNA, the CDR3 is TGTGCCAGCAGTTACTCGAATTCAGGGAGGGACCAGCCCCAGCATTTT. It is translated as CASSYSNSGRDQPQHF. The genes are TRBV6-5 and TRBJ1-5; D may be TRBD1 (5 bases). CDR1 and CDR2 from the germline V gene are MNHEY and SVGAGI. The CDR3 has 16 amino acids. V was trimmed by 0 bases and J by 7 bases, leaving 16 bases between them.